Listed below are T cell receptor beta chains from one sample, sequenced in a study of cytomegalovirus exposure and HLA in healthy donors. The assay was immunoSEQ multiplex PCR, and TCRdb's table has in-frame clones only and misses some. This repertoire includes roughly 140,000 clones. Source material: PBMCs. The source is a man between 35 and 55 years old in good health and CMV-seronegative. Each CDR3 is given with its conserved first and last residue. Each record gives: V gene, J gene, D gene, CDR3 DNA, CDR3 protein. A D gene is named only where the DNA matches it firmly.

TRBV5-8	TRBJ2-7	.	TGTGCCAGCAGCTTGGAATGGCCTTTGGGCGGGTACGAGCAGTACTTC	CASSLEWPLGGYEQYF
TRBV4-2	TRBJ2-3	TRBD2	TGTGCCAGCAGCCAAGAACCTAGCGGGGACACAGATACGCAGTATTTT	CASSQEPSGDTDTQYF
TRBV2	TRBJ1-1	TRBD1	TGTGCCAGCGGGGGGACAGGGAGGCACACTGAAGCTTTCTTT	CASGGTGRHTEAFF
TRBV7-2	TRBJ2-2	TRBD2	TGTGCCAGCAGCCCCCGACTAGCGGGTATCACCGGGGAGCTGTTTTTT	CASSPRLAGITGELFF
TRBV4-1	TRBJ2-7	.	TGCGCCAGCAGCCAAGATACGGGAAAGCAGTACTTC	CASSQDTGKQYF
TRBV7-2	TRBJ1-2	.	TGTGCCAGCAGCTTAGCGACCGGGAACGGCTACACCTTC	CASSLATGNGYTF
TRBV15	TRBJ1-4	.	TGTGCCACCAGCAGAGACAGGGCCACTAATGAAAAACTGTTTTTT	CATSRDRATNEKLFF
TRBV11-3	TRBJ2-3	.	TGTGCCAGCAGCTCAGGATCTATGGTTACGCAGTATTTT	CASSSGSMVTQYF
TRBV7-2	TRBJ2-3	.	TGTGCCAGCAGCTTACCGCCGGGGGCAGATACGCAGTATTTT	CASSLPPGADTQYF
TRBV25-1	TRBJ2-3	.	TGTGCCAGCAGCCAGACTGTTACAGATACGCAGTATTTT	CASSQTVTDTQYF
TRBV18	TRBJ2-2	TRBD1	TGTGCCAGCTCATCGCTAGGGGGCGCGTTGACCGGGGAGCTGTTTTTT	CASSSLGGALTGELFF
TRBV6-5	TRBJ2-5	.	TGTGCCAGCAGTTACGCGCGGGGGACCCAGTACTTC	CASSYARGTQYF
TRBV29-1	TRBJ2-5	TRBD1	TGCAGCGCGGGGACAGGGGGTGGGCAAGAGACCCAGTACTTC	CSAGTGGGQETQYF
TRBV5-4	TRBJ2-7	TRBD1	TGTGCCAGCAGCTTGTGGGACAGGGGCCGGCGCGAGCAGTACTTC	CASSLWDRGRREQYF
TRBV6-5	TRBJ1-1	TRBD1	TGTGCCACCGGGGACAGCTACACTGAAGCTTTCTTT	CATGDSYTEAFF
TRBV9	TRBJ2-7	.	TGTGCCAGCAGCGTAGAGGAGGGGTTCCACGAGCAGTACTTC	CASSVEEGFHEQYF
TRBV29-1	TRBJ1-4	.	TGCAGCGTTGATGGGGGGGGAGAACTGTTTTTT	CSVDGGGELFF
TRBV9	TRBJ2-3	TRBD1	TGTGCCAGCAGCGCCCGAGGACAGGGTCTGACAGATACGCAGTATTTT	CASSARGQGLTDTQYF
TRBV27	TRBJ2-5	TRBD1	TGTGCCAGCAAACAGACAGGGGGTCCACAAGAGACCCAGTACTTC	CASKQTGGPQETQYF
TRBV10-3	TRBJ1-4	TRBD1	TGTGCCTCGCGGGGACAGGGAAATGAAAAACTGTTTTTT	CASRGQGNEKLFF
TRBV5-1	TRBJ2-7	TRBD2	TGCGCCAGCAGCATATGGACTAGCGACGAGCAGTACTTC	CASSIWTSDEQYF
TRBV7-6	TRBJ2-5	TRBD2	TGTGCCAGCAGCCACCCCCTAGCGGGGGGAAAAAGGGGAGAGACCCAGTACTTC	CASSHPLAGGKRGETQYF
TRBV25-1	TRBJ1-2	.	TGTGCCAGCAGTAATGAGAGAGGGGGCTACACCTTC	CASSNERGGYTF
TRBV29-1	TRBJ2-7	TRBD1	TGCAGCGTTGAAGAATGGGGACAGGAGTACGAGCAGTACTTC	CSVEEWGQEYEQYF
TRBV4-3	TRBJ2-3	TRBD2	TGCGCCAGCAGCCCCGGGAGGGGATGGACAGATACGCAGTATTTT	CASSPGRGWTDTQYF
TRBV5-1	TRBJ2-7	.	TGCGCCAGCAGCGACCCGACGGGAAGCTCCTACGAGCAGTACTTC	CASSDPTGSSYEQYF
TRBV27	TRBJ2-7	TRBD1	TGTGCCAGCAGTTTTCTGGGACAGGGTTTGACTCAATCAATTTACGAGCAGTACTTC	CASSFLGQGLTQSIYEQYF
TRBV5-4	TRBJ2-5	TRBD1	TGTGCCAGCAGCTCCGGACAGGGGTCAGAGACCCAGTACTTC	CASSSGQGSETQYF
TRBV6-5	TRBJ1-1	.	TGTGCCAGCAGCCGGGGTATGAACACTGAAGCTTTCTTT	CASSRGMNTEAFF
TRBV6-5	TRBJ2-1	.	TGTGCCAGCAGTTACTCGGGCACCCTCGGACAAAATGAGCAGTTCTTC	CASSYSGTLGQNEQFF
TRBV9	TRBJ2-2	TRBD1	TGTGCCAGCAGCCCCCGGCGGGGACAGGGTTCGGGCACCGGGGAGCTGTTTTTT	CASSPRRGQGSGTGELFF
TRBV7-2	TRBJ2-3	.	TGTGCCAGCAGCTTCCCTGTGGTAGAGCGTACGCAGTATTTT	CASSFPVVERTQYF
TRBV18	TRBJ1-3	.	TGTGCCAGCTCACCGGGACAAGGAAACACCATATATTTT	CASSPGQGNTIYF
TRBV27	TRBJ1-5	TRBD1	TGTGCCAGCAGTTTAAGAGGGGCCACCGGGACAGGGCCCTACTCTAGCAATCAGCCCCAGCATTTT	CASSLRGATGTGPYSSNQPQHF
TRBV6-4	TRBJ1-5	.	TGTGCCAGCAGTGACTCTCTCGGGAGGCTAGGTCAGCCCCAGCATTTT	CASSDSLGRLGQPQHF
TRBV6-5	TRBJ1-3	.	TGTGCCAGCAGTTCCATCGCAGGGAACTCTGGAAACACCATATATTTT	CASSSIAGNSGNTIYF
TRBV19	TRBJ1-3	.	TGTGCCAGTAGTTTCGGTTGGGGGCTGCTGCCTGGAAACACCATATATTTT	CASSFGWGLLPGNTIYF
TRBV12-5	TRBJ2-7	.	TGTGCTAGTGGTGCCCAGGGGCCAGCCTACGAGCAGTACTTC	CASGAQGPAYEQYF
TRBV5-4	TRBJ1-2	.	TGTGCCAGCAGCCCAAATCGAGACAGTAACTATGGCTACACCTTC	CASSPNRDSNYGYTF
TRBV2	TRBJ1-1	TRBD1	TGTGCCAGCAGTCCCCCCGGGACAGGGGCCGGCACTGAAGCTTTCTTT	CASSPPGTGAGTEAFF
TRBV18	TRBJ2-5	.	TGTGCCAGCTCACCAAATCCCCCCTCGACAGGAGAGACCCAGTACTTC	CASSPNPPSTGETQYF
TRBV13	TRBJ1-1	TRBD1	TGTGCCAGCAGCGAAGACAGGGACACTGAAGCTTTCTTT	CASSEDRDTEAFF
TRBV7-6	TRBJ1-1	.	TGTGCCCAGCGTGCCGGACACGAGATTTTGAACACTGAAGCTTTCTTT	CAQRAGHEILNTEAFF
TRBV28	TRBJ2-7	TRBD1	TGTGCCAGCAGTTCCAACGACAGGGGGCGGGGGTACGAGCAGTACTTC	CASSSNDRGRGYEQYF
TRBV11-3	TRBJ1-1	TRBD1	TGTGCCAGCAGCCTCACAGGGACAGGGGACACTGAAGCTTTCTTT	CASSLTGTGDTEAFF